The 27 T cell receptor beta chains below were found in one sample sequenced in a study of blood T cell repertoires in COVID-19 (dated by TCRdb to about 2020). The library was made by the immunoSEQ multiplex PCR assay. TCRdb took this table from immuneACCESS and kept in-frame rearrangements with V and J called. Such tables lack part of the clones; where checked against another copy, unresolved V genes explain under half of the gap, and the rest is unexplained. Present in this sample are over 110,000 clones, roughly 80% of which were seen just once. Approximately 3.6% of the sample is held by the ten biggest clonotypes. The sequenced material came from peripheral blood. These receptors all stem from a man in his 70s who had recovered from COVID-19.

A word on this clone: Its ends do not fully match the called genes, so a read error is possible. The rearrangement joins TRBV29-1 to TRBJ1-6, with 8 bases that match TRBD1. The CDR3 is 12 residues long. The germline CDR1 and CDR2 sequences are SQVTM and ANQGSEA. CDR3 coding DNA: TGCAGCGTTGGGACAGGGAATTCGCCCCTCCACTTT. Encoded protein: CSVGTGNSPLHF. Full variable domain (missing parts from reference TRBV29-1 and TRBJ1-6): SAVISQKPSRDICQRGTSLTIQCQVDSQVTMMFWYRQQPGQSLTLIATANQGSEATYESGFVIDKFPISRPNLTFSTLTVSNMSPEDSSIYLCSVGTGNSPLHFGNGTRLTVT.

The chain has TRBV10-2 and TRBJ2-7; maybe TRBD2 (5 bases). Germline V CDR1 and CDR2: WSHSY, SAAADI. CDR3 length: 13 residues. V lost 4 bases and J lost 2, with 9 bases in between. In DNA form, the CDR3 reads TGCGCCAGCAGTGTTAACGGGGCCTACGAGCAGTACTTC. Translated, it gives CASSVNGAYEQYF.

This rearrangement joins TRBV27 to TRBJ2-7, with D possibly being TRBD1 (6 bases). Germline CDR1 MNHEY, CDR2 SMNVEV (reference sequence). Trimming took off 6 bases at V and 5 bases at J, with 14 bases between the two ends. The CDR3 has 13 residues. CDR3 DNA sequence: TGTGCCAGCAGAGACCTAGGGGGTCACGAGCAGTACTTC. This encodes CASRDLGGHEQYF.

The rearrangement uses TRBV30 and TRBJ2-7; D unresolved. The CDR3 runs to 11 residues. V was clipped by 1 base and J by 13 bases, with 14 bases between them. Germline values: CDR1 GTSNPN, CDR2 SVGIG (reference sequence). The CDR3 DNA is TGTGCCTGGAGTGATGCCCGGTCTTTATACTTC. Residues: CAWSDARSLYF.

The CDR3 is CSVEQQGYQPQHF. In nucleotides, the CDR3 is TGCAGCGTTGAACAGCAGGGCTATCAGCCCCAGCATTTT. V is TRBV29-1 and J is TRBJ1-5; D might be TRBD1 (5 bases). Per the germline V gene, CDR1 is SQVTM and CDR2 is ANQGSEA. V was shortened by 2 bases and J by 5 bases, with 10 bases between the two germline ends. The CDR3 has 13 amino acids.

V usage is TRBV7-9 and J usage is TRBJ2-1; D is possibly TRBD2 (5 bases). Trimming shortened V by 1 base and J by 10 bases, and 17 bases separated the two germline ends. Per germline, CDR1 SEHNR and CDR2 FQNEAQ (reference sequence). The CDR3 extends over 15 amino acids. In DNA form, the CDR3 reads TGTGCCAGCAGCTTAGTGGTGGGAGCAGCTGTCGAGCAGTTCTTC. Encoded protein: CASSLVVGAAVEQFF.

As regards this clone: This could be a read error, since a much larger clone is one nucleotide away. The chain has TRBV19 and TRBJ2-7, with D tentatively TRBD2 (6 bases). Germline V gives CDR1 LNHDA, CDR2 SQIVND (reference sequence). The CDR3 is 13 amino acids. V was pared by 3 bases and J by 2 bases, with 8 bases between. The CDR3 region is CASSIPGAYEQYF. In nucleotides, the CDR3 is TGTGCCAGTAGTATTCCGGGGGCCTACGAGCAGTACTTC. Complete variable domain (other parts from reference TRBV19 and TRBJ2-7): DGGITQSPKYLFRKEGQNVTLSCEQNLNHDAMYWYRQDPGQGLRLIYYSQIVNDFQKGDIAEGYSVSREKKESFPLTVTSAQKNPTAFYLCASSIPGAYEQYFGPGTRLTVT.

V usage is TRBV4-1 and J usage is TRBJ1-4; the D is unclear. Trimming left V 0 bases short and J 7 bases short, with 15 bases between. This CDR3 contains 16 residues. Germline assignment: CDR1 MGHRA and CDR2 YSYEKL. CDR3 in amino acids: CASSQDRSLTGEKLFF. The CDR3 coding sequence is TGCGCCAGCAGCCAAGATCGCTCGCTTACTGGTGAAAAACTGTTTTTT.

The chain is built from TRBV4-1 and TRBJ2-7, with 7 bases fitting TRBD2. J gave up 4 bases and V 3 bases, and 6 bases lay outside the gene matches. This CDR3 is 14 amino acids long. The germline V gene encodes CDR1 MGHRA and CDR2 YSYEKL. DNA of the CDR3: TGCGCCAGCAGCCAGCGGGACTACTCATACGAGCAGTACTTC. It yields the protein CASSQRDYSYEQYF.

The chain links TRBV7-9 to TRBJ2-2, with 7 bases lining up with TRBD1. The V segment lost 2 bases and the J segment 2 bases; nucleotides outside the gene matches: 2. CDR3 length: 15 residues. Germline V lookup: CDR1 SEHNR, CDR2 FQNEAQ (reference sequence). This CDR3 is CASSLRQGNTGELFF. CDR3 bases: TGTGCCAGCAGCTTAAGACAGGGTAACACCGGGGAGCTGTTTTTT.

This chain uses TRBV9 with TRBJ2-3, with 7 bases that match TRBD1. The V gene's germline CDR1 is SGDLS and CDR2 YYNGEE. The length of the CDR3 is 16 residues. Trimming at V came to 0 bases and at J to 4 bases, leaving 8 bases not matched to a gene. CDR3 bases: TGTGCCAGCAGCGTAGCTGGCAGGGGGTTTGCAGATACGCAGTATTTT. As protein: CASSVAGRGFADTQYF.

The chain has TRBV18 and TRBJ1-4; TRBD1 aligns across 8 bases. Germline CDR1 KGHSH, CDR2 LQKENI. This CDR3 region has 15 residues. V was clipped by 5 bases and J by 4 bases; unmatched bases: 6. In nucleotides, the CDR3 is TGTGCCAGCTCATCGAACAGGGGGTTTAATGAAAAACTGTTTTTT. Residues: CASSSNRGFNEKLFF.

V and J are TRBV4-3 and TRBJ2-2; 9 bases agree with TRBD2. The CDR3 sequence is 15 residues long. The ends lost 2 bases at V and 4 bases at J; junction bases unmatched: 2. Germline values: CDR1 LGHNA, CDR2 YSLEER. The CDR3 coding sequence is TGCGCCAGCAGCCAACCAGCGGGAGGCACCGGGGAGCTGTTTTTT. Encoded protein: CASSQPAGGTGELFF.

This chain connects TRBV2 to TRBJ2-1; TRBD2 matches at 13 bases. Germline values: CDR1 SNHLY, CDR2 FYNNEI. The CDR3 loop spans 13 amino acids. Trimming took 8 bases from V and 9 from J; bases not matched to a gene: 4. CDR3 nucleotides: TGTGCCAGCGGGACTAGCGGGATCTTTGAGCAGTTCTTC. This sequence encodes CASGTSGIFEQFF.

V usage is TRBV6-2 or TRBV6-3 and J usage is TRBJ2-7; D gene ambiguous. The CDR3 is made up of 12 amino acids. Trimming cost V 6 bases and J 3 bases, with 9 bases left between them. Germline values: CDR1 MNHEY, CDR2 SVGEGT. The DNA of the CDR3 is TGTGCCAGCAGCGACACGGTCTACGAGCAGTACTTC. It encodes CASSDTVYEQYF.

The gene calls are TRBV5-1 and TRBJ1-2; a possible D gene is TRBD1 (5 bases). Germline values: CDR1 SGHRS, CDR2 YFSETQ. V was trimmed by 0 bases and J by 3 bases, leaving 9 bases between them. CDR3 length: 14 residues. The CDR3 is CASSLDTGHYGYTF. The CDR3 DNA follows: TGCGCCAGCAGCTTGGATACAGGTCACTATGGCTACACCTTC.

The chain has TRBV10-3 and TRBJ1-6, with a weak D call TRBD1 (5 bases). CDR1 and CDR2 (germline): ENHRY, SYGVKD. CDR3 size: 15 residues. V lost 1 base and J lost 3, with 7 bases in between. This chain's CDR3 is CAISEFGGYNSPLHF. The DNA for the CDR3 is TGTGCCATCAGTGAGTTCGGGGGCTATAATTCACCCCTCCACTTT.

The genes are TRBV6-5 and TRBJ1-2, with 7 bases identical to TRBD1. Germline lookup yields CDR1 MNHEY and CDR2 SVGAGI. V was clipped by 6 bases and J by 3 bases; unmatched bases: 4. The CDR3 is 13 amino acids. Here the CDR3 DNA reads TGTGCCAGCAGCACAGGGGTCCACTATGGCTACACCTTC. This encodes CASSTGVHYGYTF.

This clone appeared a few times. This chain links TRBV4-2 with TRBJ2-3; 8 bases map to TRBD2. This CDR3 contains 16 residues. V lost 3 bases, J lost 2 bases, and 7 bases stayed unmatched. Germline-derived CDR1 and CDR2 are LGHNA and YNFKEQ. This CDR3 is CASSQSSGMYTDTQYF. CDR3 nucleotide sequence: TGTGCCAGCAGCCAGAGTAGCGGGATGTACACAGATACGCAGTATTTT.

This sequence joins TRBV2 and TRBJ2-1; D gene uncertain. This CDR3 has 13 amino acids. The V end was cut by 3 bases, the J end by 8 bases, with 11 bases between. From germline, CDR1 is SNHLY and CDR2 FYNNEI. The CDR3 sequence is CASSERHTDEQFF. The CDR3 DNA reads TGTGCCAGCAGTGAGCGACATACCGATGAGCAGTTCTTC.

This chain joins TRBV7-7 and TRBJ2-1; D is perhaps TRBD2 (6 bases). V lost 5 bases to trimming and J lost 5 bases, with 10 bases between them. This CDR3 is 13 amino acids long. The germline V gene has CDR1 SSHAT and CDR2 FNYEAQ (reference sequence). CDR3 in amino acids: CASSRDSNNEQFF. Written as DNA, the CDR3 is TGTGCCAGCAGCAGGGACTCTAACAATGAGCAGTTCTTC.

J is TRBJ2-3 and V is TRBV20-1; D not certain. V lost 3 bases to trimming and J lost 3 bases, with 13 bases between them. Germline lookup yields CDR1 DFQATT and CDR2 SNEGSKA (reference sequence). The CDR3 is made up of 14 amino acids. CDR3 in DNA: TGCAGTGCTAGTCCCCCCGGGTCGACAGATACGCAGTATTTT. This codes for CSASPPGSTDTQYF.

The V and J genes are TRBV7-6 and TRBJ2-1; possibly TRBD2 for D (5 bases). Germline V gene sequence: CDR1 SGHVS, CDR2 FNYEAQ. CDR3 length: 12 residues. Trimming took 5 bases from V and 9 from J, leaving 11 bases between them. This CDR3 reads CASSRGHGEQFF. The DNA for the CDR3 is TGTGCCAGCAGCAGAGGGCATGGTGAGCAGTTCTTC.

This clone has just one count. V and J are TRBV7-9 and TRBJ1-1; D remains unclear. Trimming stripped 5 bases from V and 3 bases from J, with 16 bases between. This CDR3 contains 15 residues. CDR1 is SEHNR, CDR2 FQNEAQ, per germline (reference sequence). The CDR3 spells CASSKSLGEDTEAFF. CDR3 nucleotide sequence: TGTGCCAGCAGCAAGTCCCTTGGGGAGGACACTGAAGCTTTCTTT.

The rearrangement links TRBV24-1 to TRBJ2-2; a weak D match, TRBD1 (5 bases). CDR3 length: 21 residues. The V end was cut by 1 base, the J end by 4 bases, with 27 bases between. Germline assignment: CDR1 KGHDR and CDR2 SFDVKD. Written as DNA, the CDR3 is TGTGCCACCAGTGATTTTTCCCCCCGGTTGTTGGGCCGAAGGGGCACCGGGGAGCTGTTTTTT. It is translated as CATSDFSPRLLGRRGTGELFF.

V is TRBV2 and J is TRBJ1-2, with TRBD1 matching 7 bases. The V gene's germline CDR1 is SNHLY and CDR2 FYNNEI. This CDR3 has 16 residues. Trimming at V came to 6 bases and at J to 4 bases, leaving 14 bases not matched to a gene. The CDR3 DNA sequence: TGTGCCAGCAGCAGCCCCTCGGACAGGAGCCTCTATGGCTACACCTTC. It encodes CASSSPSDRSLYGYTF.

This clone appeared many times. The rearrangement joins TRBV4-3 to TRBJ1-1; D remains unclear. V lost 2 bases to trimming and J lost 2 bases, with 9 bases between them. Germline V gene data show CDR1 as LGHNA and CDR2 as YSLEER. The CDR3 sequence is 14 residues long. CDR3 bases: TGCGCCAGCAGCCAAAGACACCCCAACACTGAAGCTTTCTTT. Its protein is CASSQRHPNTEAFF.